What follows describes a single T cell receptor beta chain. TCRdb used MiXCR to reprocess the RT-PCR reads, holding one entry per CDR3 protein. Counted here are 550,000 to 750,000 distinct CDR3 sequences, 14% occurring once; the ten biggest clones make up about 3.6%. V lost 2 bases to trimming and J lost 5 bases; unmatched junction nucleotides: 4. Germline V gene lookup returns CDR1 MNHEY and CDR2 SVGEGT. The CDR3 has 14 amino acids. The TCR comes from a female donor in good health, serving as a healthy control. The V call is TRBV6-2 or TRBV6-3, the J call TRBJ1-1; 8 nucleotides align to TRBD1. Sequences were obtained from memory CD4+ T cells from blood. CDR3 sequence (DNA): TGTGCCAGCAGTTACCTCAGGGGGCGAACTGAAGCTTTCTTT. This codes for CASSYLRGRTEAFF.